This T cell receptor (beta chain) came from a study of CXCR3-negative and CXCR3-positive naive CD8 T cells. Comment on this clonotype: Its antigen remains unidentified.

This CDR3 is 14 amino acids long. Germline CDR1 and CDR2: MNHNY and SVGAGI (reference sequence). Sorting was done in triplicate for each CD8+ T cell subset (approximately 310,000 cells each). Study-wide findings and caveats: Similarly elevated diversity marked both naive subsets, with memory CD8+ cells showing far lower diversity. TRB CDR3s were more hydrophobic in CXCR3-positive than in CXCR3-negative naive cells.

UMI-labeled 5' RACE TRB cDNA libraries were prepared from the cells. TCRdb reworked the 5' RACE reads into one entry per CDR3 protein, no DNA. The sample's table shows a few thousand distinct CDR3 sequences. This chain connects TRBV6-6 to TRBJ2-7; there is no DNA to check the TCRdb D call of TRBD1. The TCR sequence derives from a human donor in good health. Some clones in this sample may be carry-over from other donors' samples. Sequenced: naive CXCR3+ CD8+ T cells from blood. Regarding subset: CD45RO-CCR7+CD27+CD95- naive CD8+ T cells expressing CXCR3 (TNR3+). The CDR3 region is CASSLRTGGDEQYF.